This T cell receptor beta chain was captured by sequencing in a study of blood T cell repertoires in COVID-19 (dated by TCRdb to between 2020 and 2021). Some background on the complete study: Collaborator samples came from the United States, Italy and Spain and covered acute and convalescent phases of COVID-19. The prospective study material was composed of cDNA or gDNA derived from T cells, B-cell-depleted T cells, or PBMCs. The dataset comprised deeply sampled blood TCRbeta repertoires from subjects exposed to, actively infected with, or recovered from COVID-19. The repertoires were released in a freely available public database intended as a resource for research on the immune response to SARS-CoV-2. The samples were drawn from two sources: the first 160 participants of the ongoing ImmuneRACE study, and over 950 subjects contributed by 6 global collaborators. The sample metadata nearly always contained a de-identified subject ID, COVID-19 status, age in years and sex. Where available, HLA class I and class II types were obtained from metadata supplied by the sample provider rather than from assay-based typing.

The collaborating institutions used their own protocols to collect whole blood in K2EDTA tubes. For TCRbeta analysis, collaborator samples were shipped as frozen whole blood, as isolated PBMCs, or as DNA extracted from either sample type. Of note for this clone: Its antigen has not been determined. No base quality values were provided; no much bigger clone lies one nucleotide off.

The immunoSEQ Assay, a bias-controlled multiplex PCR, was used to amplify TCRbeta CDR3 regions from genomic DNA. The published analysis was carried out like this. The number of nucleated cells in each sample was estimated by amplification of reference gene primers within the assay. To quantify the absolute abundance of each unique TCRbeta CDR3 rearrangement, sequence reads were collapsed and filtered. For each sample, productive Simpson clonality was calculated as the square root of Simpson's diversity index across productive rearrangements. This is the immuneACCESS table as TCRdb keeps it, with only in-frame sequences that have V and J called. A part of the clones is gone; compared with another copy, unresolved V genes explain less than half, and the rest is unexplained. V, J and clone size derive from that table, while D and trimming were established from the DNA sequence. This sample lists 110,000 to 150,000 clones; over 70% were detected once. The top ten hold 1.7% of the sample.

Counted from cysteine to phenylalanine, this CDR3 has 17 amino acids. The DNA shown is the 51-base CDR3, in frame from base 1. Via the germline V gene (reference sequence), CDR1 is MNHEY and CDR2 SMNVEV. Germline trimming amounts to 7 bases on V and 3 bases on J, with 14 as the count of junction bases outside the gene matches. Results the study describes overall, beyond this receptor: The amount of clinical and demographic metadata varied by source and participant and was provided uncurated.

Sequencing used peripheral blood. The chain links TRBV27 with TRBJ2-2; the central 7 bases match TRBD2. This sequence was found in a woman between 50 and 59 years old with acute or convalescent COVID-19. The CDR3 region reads CASTPSAQRDYTGELFF. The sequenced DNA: TGTGCCAGCACCCCCTCGGCCCAGCGGGATTACACCGGGGAGCTGTTTTTT.